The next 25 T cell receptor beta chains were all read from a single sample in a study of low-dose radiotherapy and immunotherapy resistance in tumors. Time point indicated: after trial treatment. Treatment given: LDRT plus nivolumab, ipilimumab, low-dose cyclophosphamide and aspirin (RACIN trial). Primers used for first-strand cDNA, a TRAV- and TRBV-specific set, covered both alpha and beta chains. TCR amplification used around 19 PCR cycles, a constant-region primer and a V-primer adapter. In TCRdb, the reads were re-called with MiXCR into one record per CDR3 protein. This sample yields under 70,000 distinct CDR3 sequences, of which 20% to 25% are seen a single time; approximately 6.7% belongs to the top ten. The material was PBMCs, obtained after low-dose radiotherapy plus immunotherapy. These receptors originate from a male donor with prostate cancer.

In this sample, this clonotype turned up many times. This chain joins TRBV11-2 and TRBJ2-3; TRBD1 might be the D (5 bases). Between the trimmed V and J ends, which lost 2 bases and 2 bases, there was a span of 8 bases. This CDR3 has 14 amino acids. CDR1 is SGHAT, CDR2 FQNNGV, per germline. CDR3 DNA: TGTGCCAGCAGCTTACGACAGCTCACAGATACGCAGTATTTT. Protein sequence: CASSLRQLTDTQYF.

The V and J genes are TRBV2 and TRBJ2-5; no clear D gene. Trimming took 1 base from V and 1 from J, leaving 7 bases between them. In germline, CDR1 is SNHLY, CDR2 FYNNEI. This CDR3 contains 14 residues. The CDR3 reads CASSEGLPQETQYF. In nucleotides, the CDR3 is TGTGCCAGCAGTGAAGGTCTGCCCCAAGAGACCCAGTACTTC.

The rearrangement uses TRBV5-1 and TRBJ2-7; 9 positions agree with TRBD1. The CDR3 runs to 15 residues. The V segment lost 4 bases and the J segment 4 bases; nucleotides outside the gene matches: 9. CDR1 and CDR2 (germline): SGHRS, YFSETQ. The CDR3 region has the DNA TGCGCCAGCAGCGCTTCGGGACAGGGTAGTTACGAGCAGTACTTC. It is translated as CASSASGQGSYEQYF.

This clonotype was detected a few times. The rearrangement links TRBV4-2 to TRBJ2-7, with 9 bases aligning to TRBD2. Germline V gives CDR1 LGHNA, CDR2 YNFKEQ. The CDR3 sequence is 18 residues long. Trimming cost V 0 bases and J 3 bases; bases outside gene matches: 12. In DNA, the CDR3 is TGTGCCAGCAGCCAAGAGACTAGCGGCGGGGACAGTAGCTACGAGCAGTACTTC. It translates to CASSQETSGGDSSYEQYF.

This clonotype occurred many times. CDR3 sequence reads: CSARQQGGEKLFF. CDR3 sequence (DNA): TGCAGTGCTAGGCAACAGGGAGGAGAAAAACTGTTTTTT. The chain joins TRBV20-1 to TRBJ1-4, with D possibly being TRBD1 (6 bases). V dropped 3 bases and J dropped 8 bases, with 13 bases sitting between them. This CDR3 contains 13 residues. The germline V gene has CDR1 DFQATT and CDR2 SNEGSKA (reference sequence).

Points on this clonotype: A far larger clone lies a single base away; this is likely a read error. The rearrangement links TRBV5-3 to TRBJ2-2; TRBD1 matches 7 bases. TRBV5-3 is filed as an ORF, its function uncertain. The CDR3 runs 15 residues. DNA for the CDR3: TGTGCCAGCAGCACCCAGACAGGGAGCACCGAGGAGCTGTTTTTT. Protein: CASSTQTGSTEELFF.

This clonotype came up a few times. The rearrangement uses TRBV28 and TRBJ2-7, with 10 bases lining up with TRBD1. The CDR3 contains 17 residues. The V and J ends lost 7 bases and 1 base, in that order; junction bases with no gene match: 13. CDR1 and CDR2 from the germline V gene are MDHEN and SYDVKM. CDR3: CASKGQGLASKSYEQYF. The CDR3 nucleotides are TGTGCCAGCAAGGGACAGGGGTTGGCTAGCAAGTCCTACGAGCAGTACTTC.

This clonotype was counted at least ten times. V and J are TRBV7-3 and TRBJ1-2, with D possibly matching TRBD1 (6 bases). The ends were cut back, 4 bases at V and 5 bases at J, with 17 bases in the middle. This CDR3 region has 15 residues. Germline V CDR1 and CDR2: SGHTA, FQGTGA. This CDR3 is CASSSHRDGRYGYTF. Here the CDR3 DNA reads TGTGCCAGCAGCTCACACAGGGACGGTCGGTATGGCTACACCTTC.

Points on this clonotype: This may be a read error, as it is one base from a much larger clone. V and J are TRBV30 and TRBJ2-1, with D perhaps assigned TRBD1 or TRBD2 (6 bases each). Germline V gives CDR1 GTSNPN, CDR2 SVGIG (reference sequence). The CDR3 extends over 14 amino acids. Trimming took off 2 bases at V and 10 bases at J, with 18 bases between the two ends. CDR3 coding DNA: TGTGCCTGGAGTCGGGGGCAGTTCAGCATGGAGCAGTTCTTC. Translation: CAWSRGQFSMEQFF.

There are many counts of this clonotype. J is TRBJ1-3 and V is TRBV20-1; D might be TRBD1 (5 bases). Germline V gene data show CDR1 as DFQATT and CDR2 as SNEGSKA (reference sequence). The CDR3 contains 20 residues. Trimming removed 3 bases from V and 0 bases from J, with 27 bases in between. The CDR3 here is CSARIHRDGGPIFSGNTIYF. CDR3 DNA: TGCAGTGCTAGGATACATCGGGACGGAGGTCCAATTTTCTCTGGAAACACCATATATTTT.

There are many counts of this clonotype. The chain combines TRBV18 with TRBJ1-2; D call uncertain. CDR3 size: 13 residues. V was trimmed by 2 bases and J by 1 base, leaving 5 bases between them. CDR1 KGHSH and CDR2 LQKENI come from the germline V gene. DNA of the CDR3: TGTGCCAGCTCACCATGGATTAACTATGGCTACACCTTC. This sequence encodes CASSPWINYGYTF.

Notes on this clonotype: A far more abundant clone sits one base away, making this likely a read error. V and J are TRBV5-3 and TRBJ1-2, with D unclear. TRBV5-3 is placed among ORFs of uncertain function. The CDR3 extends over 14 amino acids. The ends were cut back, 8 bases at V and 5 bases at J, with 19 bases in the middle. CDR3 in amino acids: CASSPDWAGYGYTF. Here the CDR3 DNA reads TGTGCCAGCAGCCCGGACTGGGCGGGGTATGGCTACACCTTC.

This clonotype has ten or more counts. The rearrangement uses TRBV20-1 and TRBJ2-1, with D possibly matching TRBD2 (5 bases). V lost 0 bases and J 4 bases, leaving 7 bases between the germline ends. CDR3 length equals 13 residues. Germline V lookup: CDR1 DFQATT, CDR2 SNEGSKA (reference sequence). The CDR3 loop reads CSARDRLYNEQFF. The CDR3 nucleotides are TGCAGTGCTAGAGATCGACTATACAATGAGCAGTTCTTC.

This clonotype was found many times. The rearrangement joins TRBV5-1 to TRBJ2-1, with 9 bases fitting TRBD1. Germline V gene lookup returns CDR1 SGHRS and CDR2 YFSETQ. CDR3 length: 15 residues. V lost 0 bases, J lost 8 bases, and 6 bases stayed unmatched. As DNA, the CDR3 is TGCGCCAGCAGCTTGGATGGACAGGGGTCCTATGAGCAGTTCTTC. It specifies CASSLDGQGSYEQFF.

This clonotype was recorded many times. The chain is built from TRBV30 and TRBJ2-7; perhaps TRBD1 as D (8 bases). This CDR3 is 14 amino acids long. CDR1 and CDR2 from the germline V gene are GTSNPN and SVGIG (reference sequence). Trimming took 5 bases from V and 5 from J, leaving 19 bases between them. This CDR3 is CAWGRDRSRDEQYF. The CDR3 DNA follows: TGTGCCTGGGGGAGGGACAGGTCCAGGGACGAGCAGTACTTC.

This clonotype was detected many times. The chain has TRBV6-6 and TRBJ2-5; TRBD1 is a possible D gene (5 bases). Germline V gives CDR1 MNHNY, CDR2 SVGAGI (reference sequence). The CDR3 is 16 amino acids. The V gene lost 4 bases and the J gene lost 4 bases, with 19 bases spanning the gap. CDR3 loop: CASSFSSGRWGETQYF. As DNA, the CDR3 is TGTGCCAGCAGTTTCTCATCAGGGCGATGGGGAGAGACCCAGTACTTC.

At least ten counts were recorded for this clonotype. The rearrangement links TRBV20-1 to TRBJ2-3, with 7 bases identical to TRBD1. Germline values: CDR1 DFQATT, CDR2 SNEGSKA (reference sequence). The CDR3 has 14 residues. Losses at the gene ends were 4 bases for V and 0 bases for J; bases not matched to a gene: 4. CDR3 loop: CSATSGGSTDTQYF. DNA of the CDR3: TGCAGTGCTACTTCAGGGGGAAGCACAGATACGCAGTATTTT.

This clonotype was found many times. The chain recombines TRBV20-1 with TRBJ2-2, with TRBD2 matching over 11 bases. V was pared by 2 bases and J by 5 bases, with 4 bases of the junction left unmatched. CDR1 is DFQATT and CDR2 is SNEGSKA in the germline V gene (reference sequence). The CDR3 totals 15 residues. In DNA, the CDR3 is TGCAGTGCTAGACCCGGGACTAGCGGTACCGGGGAGCTGTTTTTT. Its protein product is CSARPGTSGTGELFF.

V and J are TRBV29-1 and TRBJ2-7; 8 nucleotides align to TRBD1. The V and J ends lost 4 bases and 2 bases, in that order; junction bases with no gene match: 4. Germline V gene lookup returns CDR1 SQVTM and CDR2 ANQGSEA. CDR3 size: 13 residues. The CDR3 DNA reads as TGCAGCGTTGCCTCACAGGGGGCCTACGAGCAGTACTTC. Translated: CSVASQGAYEQYF.

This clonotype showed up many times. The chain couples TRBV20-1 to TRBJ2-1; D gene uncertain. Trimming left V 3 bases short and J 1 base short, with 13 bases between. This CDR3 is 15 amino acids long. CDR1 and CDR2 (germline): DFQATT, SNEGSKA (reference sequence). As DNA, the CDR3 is TGCAGTGCTAGCGGCCTTAGTCTTTCCTACAATGAGCAGTTCTTC. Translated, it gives CSASGLSLSYNEQFF.

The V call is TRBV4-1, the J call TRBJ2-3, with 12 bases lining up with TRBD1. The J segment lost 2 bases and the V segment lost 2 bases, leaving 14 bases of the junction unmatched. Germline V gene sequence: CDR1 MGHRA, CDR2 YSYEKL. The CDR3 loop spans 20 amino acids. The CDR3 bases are TGCGCCAGCAGCCAACTTACCCGGGACAGGGGGCTGGTCCCCACAGATACGCAGTATTTT. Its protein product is CASSQLTRDRGLVPTDTQYF.

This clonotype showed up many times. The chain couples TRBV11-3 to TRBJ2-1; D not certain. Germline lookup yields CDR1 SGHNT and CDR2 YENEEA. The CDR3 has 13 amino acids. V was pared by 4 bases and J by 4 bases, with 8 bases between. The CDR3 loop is CASSSDPYNEQFF. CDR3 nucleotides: TGTGCCAGCAGCTCAGACCCGTACAATGAGCAGTTCTTC.

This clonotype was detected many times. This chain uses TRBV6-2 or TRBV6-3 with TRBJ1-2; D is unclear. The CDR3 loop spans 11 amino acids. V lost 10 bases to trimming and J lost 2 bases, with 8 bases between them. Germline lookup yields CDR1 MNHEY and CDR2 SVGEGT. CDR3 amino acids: CATTYNYGYTF. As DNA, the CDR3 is TGTGCCACCACTTACAACTATGGCTACACCTTC.

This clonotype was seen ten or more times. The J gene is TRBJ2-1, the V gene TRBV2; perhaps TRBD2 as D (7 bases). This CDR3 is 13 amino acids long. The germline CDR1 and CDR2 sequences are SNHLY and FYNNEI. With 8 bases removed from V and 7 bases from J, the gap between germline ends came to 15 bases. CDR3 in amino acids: CASQRDTQNEQFF. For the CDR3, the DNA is TGTGCCAGCCAGCGGGACACTCAGAATGAGCAGTTCTTC.

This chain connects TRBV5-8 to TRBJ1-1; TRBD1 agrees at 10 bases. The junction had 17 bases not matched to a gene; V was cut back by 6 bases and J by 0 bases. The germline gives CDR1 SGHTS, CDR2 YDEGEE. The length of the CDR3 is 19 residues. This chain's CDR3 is CASNPRKDRGRAMNTEAFF. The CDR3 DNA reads TGTGCCAGCAACCCCCGGAAGGACAGGGGGAGGGCAATGAACACTGAAGCTTTCTTT.